This section outlines one T cell receptor (beta chain) sequence together with its context. The data are from a study of CD8 T cells in Susac syndrome. It was with random hexamers that roughly 0.45 to 1 ug RNA was reverse transcribed. TCRdb itself ran the immunoSEQ multiplex PCR reads through MiXCR, one entry per CDR3 protein. The sample shows about 300,000 distinct CDR3 sequences, approximately 90% of them seen only once. V was clipped by 5 bases and J by 0 bases, with 14 bases between them. This CDR3 spans 16 amino acids. Germline lookup yields CDR1 ENHRY and CDR2 SYGVKD. V gene TRBV10-3 combines with J gene TRBJ2-1; D is possibly TRBD1 (7 bases). The TCR sequence derives from a human donor with multiple sclerosis. The sequenced sample consisted of CD8+ T cells from PBMCs. This CDR3 reads CAISPSGGSSYNEQFF. For the CDR3, the DNA is TGTGCCATCAGTCCCTCAGGGGGGAGCTCCTACAATGAGCAGTTCTTC.